A single sample gave rise to the 16 T cell receptor beta chains below, sequenced in a study of T cells after yellow fever vaccination. TCRdb recomputed calls from the 5' RACE reads with MiXCR, one row per CDR3 protein. The sample has about 330,000 distinct CDR3 sequences; over 4% are singletons. The sample was PBMCs, taken 5 days after the yellow fever booster vaccination. These receptors all stem from a man between 18 and 35 years old who received the YFV17D yellow fever vaccine.

This rearrangement joins TRBV4-1 to TRBJ2-4; tentative D call: TRBD1 (6 bases). Germline V CDR1 and CDR2: MGHRA, YSYEKL. Trimming stripped 4 bases from V and 1 base from J, with 14 bases between. The CDR3 runs to 16 residues. CDR3 in DNA: TGCGCCAGCAGCCGAGAACAGGGATTGGCCAAAAACATTCAGTACTTC. Translation gives CASSREQGLAKNIQYF.

This clonotype showed up just a few times. The chain uses TRBV11-2 and TRBJ1-1; D not certain. Deletions cut 6 bases from V and 1 base from J, with 12 bases between. Germline V gene lookup returns CDR1 SGHAT and CDR2 FQNNGV. This CDR3 is built from 14 residues. The CDR3 loop is CASSIGGGNTEAFF. The CDR3, as DNA: TGTGCCAGCAGTATCGGTGGCGGGAACACTGAAGCTTTCTTT.

This clonotype was counted between two and nine times. The gene calls are TRBV20-1 and TRBJ1-1, with TRBD1 identical over 9 bases. Trimming removed 0 bases from V and 5 bases from J; junction bases left unmatched: 4. The CDR3 is 14 residues long. The V gene's germline CDR1 is DFQATT and CDR2 SNEGSKA (reference sequence). The CDR3 spells CSARDWTGETEAFF. CDR3 DNA sequence: TGCAGTGCTAGAGATTGGACAGGGGAGACTGAAGCTTTCTTT.

The chain employs TRBV20-1 and TRBJ2-1, with 8 bases identical to TRBD2. There are 16 residues in the CDR3. Germline CDR1 reads DFQATT; CDR2 reads SNEGSKA (reference sequence). Trimming removed 1 base from V and 3 bases from J; junction bases left unmatched: 8. CDR3 bases: TGCAGTGCTAGAGCTGGAGCGGGGGCCGTCTACAATGAGCAGTTCTTC. This codes for CSARAGAGAVYNEQFF.

At least ten counts were recorded for this clonotype. CDR3 in amino acids: CASSLAGSESPLHF. CDR3 coding DNA: TGCGCCAGCAGCTTGGCAGGGTCTGAATCACCCCTCCACTTT. The chain carries TRBV5-1 and TRBJ1-6; possible D gene TRBD1, 5 bases. The CDR3 runs 14 residues. From germline, CDR1 is SGHRS and CDR2 YFSETQ. Trimming took 0 bases from V and 10 from J, leaving 11 bases between them.

This clonotype showed up just a few times. The gene calls are TRBV27 and TRBJ1-1; D ambiguous. The V end lost 3 bases, the J end lost 3 bases, and 14 bases lay between the germline ends. Germline lookup yields CDR1 MNHEY and CDR2 SMNVEV (reference sequence). There are 15 residues in the CDR3. The DNA of the CDR3 is TGTGCCAGCAGTTTGTCAGGTGGTTACGACACTGAAGCTTTCTTT. Its translation is CASSLSGGYDTEAFF.

Ten or more counts support this clonotype. This rearrangement joins TRBV27 to TRBJ1-3, with D possibly being TRBD1 (5 bases). Per the germline V gene, CDR1 is MNHEY and CDR2 is SMNVEV (reference sequence). Trimming pared 6 bases from V and 7 bases from J, leaving 16 bases between. This CDR3 has 14 amino acids. CDR3 sequence: CASRGWGRGNTIYF. As DNA, the CDR3 is TGTGCCAGCAGGGGTTGGGGGAGGGGCAACACCATATATTTT.

V and J are TRBV29-1 and TRBJ2-7, with TRBD1 identical over 7 bases. CDR3 length: 12 residues. J lost 6 bases, V lost 7 bases, and 9 bases had no gene match. Germline V CDR1 and CDR2: SQVTM, ANQGSEA. CDR3 in amino acids: CSAARQGSEQYF. The CDR3 DNA sequence: TGCAGCGCGGCGCGACAGGGATCCGAGCAGTACTTC.

This clonotype occurred a few times. This chain links TRBV20-1 with TRBJ2-1; the D gene is possibly TRBD2 (6 bases). The CDR3 length is 15 residues. V was shortened by 1 base and J by 4 bases, with 14 bases between the two germline ends. CDR1 is DFQATT, CDR2 SNEGSKA, per germline (reference sequence). CDR3 residues: CSARVRGLLYNEQFF. DNA for the CDR3: TGCAGTGCTAGAGTGCGGGGACTCCTATACAATGAGCAGTTCTTC.

This clonotype was counted between two and nine times. The chain employs TRBV7-2 and TRBJ2-2; D is possibly TRBD1 (5 bases). This CDR3 comprises 14 residues. Germline lookup yields CDR1 SGHTA and CDR2 FQGNSA. V was cut by 2 bases and J by 6 bases, with 10 bases left in between. The CDR3 loop is CASSLPSGSGELFF. In nucleotides, the CDR3 is TGTGCCAGCAGCTTACCATCAGGGTCCGGGGAGCTGTTTTTT. Using reference TRBV7-2 and TRBJ2-2 for the parts outside the CDR3, the full variable domain is GAGVSQSPSNKVTEKGKDVELRCDPISGHTALYWYRQSLGQGLEFLIYFQGNSAPDKSGLPSDRFSAERTGGSVSTLTIQRTQQEDSAVYLCASSLPSGSGELFFGEGSRLTVL.

The rearrangement uses TRBV5-4 and TRBJ2-7, with 7 bases lining up with TRBD1. Germline V gives CDR1 SGHNT, CDR2 YYREEE (reference sequence). The CDR3 totals 13 residues. With 4 bases clipped from V and 5 bases from J, the junction kept 6 bases outside the gene matches. The CDR3 is CASSVTGFHEQYV. The CDR3 DNA sequence: TGTGCCAGCAGCGTGACAGGGTTCCACGAGCAGTACGTC.

The chain employs TRBV7-2 and TRBJ2-1; D is ambiguous. The CDR3 contains 15 residues. Germline assignment: CDR1 SGHTA and CDR2 FQGNSA. Trimming removed 2 bases at V and 11 bases at J, with 19 bases between. CDR3 region: CASSLKGVSPPKQFF. The CDR3 nucleotides read TGTGCCAGCAGCTTAAAAGGTGTCTCCCCCCCTAAGCAGTTCTTC.

This clonotype was seen many times. This chain joins TRBV12-3 or TRBV12-4 and TRBJ2-3; D might be TRBD2 (5 bases). V gave up 3 bases and J gave up 5 bases, with 12 bases separating them. CDR3 length equals 14 residues. The CDR3 loop reads CASSFRGSEDTQYF. CDR3 coding DNA: TGTGCCAGCAGTTTTCGGGGTTCCGAAGATACGCAGTATTTT.

The genes are TRBV6-5 and TRBJ1-6; TRBD1 might be the D (6 bases). V was pared by 4 bases and J by 15 bases, with 19 bases between. Germline CDR1 is MNHEY and CDR2 is SVGAGI. This CDR3 has 14 amino acids. This chain's CDR3 is CASSSQGPVGNLHF. For the CDR3, the DNA is TGTGCCAGCAGTTCACAGGGTCCCGTAGGTAACCTCCACTTT.

The V call is TRBV5-1, the J call TRBJ1-1; TRBD1 aligns across 7 bases. Germline V gene sequence: CDR1 SGHRS, CDR2 YFSETQ. The CDR3 totals 15 residues. After removal of 1 base from V and 2 bases from J, the junction contained 5 bases not matched to a gene. Here the CDR3 DNA reads TGCGCCAGCAGCTTGAAAACAGGGGTAAACACTGAAGCTTTCTTT. The encoded protein is CASSLKTGVNTEAFF.

The chain joins TRBV19 to TRBJ2-7; D not resolved. The length of the CDR3 is 11 residues. V was shortened by 8 bases and J by 6 bases, with 11 bases between the two germline ends. Germline V gene sequence: CDR1 LNHDA, CDR2 SQIVND (reference sequence). The CDR3 region is CASHSGGEQYF. The CDR3 DNA follows: TGTGCCAGTCATTCGGGCGGCGAGCAGTACTTC.